This T cell receptor beta chain emerged from a study of T cell changes during pregnancy in multiple sclerosis. Assay: immunoSEQ multiplex PCR; the TCRdb copy retains only in-frame clones and omits some. The table records some 20,000 clones, roughly nine tenths of them present only once. Sequenced here: CD4+ T cells from peripheral blood mononuclear cells, sampled in the third trimester of pregnancy. This TCR derives from a female donor in good health, enrolled as a control in a pregnancy study.

The CDR3 sequence: CASSGGGLYNEQFF. As DNA, the CDR3 is TGTGCCAGCAGCGGGGGGGGACTCTACAATGAGCAGTTCTTC. This sequence joins TRBV9 and TRBJ2-1, with TRBD2 matching 7 bases. V dropped 3 bases and J dropped 3; count of bases not matched to a gene: 3. Germline assignment: CDR1 SGDLS and CDR2 YYNGEE. The CDR3 has 14 residues. The whole variable domain, remainder taken from reference TRBV9 and TRBJ2-1, is DSGVTQTPKHLITATGQRVTLRCSPRSGDLSVYWYQQSLDQGLQFLIQYYNGEERAKGNILERFSAQQFPDLHSELNLSSLELGDSALYFCASSGGGLYNEQFFGPGTRLTVL.